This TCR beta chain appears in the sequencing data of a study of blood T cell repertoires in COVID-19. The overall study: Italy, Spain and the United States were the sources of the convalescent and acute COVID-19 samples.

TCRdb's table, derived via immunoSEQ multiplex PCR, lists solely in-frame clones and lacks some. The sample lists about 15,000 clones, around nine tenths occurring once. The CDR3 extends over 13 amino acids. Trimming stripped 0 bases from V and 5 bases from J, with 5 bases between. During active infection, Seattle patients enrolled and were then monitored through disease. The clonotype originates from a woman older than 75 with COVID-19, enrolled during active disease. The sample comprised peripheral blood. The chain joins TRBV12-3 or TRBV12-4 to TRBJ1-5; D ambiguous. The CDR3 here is CASSLARDQPQHF. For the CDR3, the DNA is TGTGCCAGCAGTTTAGCGCGAGATCAGCCCCAGCATTTT.